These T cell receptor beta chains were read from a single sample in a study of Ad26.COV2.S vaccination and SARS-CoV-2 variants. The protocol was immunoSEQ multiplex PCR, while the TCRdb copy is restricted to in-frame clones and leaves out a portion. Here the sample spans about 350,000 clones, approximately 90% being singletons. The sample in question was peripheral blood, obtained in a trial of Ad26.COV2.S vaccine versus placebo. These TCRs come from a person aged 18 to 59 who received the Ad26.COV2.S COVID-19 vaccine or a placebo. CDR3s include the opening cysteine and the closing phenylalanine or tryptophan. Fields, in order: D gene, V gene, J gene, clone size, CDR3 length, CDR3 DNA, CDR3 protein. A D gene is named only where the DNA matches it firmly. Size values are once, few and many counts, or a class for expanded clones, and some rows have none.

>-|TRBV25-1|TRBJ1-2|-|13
TGTGCCAGCAGTGCTCGGTTGGTTGATGGCTACACCTTC
CASSARLVDGYTF
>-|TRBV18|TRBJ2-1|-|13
TGTGCCAGCTCATCTCGAGTCGGGGATGAGCAGTTCTTC
CASSSRVGDEQFF
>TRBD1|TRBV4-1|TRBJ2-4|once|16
TGCGCCAGCAGCCAAGAAGGCTGGACAGGGTCAAACATTCAGTACTTC
CASSQEGWTGSNIQYF
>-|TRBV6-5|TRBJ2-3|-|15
TGTGCCAGCAGTTTACAGTTTGCCGAGACAGATACGCAGTATTTT
CASSLQFAETDTQYF
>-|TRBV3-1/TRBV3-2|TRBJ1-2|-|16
TGTGCCAGCAGCCAAGCCCGGGACCGACGAACGGGTGGCTACACCTTC
CASSQARDRRTGGYTF
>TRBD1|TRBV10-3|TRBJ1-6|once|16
TGTGCCATCAGTGGGCTCCGGGACAGCCTAAATTCACCCCTCCACTTT
CAISGLRDSLNSPLHF
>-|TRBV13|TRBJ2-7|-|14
TGTGCCAGCACCCCGAGAGGGGCCTCCTACGAGCAGTACTTC
CASTPRGASYEQYF
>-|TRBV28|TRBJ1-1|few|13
TGTGCCAGCAGTTTAGTCGGCGCACAGGGATGCTTCTTT
CASSLVGAQGCFF
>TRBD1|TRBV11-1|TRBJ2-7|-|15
TGTGCCAGCAGTTACGACAGGGGTTCAAACTACGAGCAGTACTTC
CASSYDRGSNYEQYF
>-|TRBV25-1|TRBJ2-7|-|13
TGTGCCAGCATGGGGAGAGGTTCCTACGAGCAGTACTTC
CASMGRGSYEQYF
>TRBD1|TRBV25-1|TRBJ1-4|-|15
TGTGCCAGCAGCCCTTGGACAGGGGGCGATGAAAAACTGTTTTTT
CASSPWTGGDEKLFF
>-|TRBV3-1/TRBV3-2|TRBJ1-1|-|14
TGTGCCAGCACCTTAGCGGGAGTTAACACTGAAGCTTTCTTT
CASTLAGVNTEAFF
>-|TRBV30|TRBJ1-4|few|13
TGTGCCTGGGGGACACAGTCTAATGAAAAACTGTTTTTT
CAWGTQSNEKLFF
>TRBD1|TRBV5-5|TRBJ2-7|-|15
TGTGCCAGCACCCCTAGGACAGGGGTTAGCTACGAGCAGTACTTC
CASTPRTGVSYEQYF
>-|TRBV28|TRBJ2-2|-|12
TGTGCCAGCAGTTCCCTATCCGGGGAGCTGTTTTTT
CASSSLSGELFF
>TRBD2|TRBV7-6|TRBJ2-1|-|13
TGTGCCAGCAGCCCCCTAGCGGGCGCGGAGCAGTTCTTC
CASSPLAGAEQFF
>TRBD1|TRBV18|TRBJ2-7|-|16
TGTGCCAGCTCACCAATCATGGGACAGGGGATGGACGAGCAGTACTTC
CASSPIMGQGMDEQYF
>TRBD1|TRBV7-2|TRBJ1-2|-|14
TGTGCCAGCAGCACCGGACAGGGCAGCTATGGCTACACCTTC
CASSTGQGSYGYTF
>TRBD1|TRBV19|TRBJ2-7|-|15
TGTGCCAGTTCTGTCTTCGGGACAGAGGCCTACGAGCAGTACTTC
CASSVFGTEAYEQYF
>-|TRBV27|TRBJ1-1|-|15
TGTGCCAGCAGTTTAGGACAGAACATGAACACTGAAGCTTTCTTT
CASSLGQNMNTEAFF
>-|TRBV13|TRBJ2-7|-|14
TGTGCCAGCAGCTTAGGACAGGGAACGTACGAGCAGTACTTC
CASSLGQGTYEQYF
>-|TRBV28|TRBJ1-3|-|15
TGTGCCAGCAGCCCGAGTAAGGGCCGTGGAAACACCATATATTTT
CASSPSKGRGNTIYF
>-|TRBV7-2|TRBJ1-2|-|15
TGTGCCAGCAGCTTAGGCCCACAGGATAACTATGGCTACACCTTC
CASSLGPQDNYGYTF
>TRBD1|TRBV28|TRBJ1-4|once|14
TGTGCCAGCAGTTTCTACAGGGGTTTTGAAAAACTGTTTTTT
CASSFYRGFEKLFF
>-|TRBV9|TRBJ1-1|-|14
TGTGCCAGCAGCGAGGGCGCCAGGGGCACTGAAGCTTTCTTT
CASSEGARGTEAFF
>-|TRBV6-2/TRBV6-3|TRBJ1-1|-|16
TGTGCCAGCAGTTACCATCTCTCCGGGCATCACCTTGAAGCTTTCTTT
CASSYHLSGHHLEAFF
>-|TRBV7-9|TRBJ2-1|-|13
TGTGCCAGCAGCGAAAGATCACTGAATGAGCAGTTCTTC
CASSERSLNEQFF
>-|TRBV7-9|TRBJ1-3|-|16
TGTGCCAGCAGCATAAGCCCGAAACTCTCTGGAAACACCATATATTTT
CASSISPKLSGNTIYF